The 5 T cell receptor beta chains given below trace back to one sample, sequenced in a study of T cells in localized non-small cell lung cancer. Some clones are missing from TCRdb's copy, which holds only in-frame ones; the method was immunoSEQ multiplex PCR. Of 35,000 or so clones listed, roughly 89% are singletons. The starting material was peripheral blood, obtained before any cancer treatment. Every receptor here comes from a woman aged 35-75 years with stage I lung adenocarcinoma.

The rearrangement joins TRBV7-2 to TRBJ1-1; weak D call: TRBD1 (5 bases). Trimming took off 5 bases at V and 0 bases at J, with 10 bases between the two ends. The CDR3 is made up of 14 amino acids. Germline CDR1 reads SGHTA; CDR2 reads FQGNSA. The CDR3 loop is CASSGDGMNTEAFF. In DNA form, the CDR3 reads TGTGCCAGCAGCGGGGACGGCATGAACACTGAAGCTTTCTTT.

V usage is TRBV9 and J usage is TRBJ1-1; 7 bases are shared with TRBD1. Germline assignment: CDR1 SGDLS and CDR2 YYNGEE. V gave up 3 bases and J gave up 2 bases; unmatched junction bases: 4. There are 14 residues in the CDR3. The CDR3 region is CASSGDSQNTEAFF. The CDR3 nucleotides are TGTGCCAGCAGCGGGGACAGCCAAAACACTGAAGCTTTCTTT.

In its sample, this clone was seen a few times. CDR3 sequence reads: CASSQGVLQEYSPLHF. CDR3 coding DNA: TGTGCCAGCAGCCAAGGAGTTCTACAGGAATATTCACCCCTCCACTTT. This sequence joins TRBV4-2 and TRBJ1-6; TRBD1 is a possible D gene (5 bases). V was trimmed by 1 base and J by 8 bases, leaving 15 bases between them. This CDR3 region has 16 residues. Germline CDR1 LGHNA, CDR2 YNFKEQ.

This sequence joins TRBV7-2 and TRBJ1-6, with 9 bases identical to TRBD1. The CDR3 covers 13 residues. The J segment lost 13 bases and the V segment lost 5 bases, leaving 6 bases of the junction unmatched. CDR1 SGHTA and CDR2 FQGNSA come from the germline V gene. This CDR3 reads CASSQRDRDPLHF. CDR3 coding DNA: TGTGCCAGCAGCCAAAGGGACAGGGACCCCCTCCACTTT.

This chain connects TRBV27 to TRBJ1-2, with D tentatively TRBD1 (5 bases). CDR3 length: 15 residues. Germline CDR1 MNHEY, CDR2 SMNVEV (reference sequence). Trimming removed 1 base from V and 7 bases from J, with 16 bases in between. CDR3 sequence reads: CASSLYAGRLRGYTF. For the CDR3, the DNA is TGTGCCAGCAGTTTATATGCGGGGCGTCTGCGTGGCTACACCTTC.